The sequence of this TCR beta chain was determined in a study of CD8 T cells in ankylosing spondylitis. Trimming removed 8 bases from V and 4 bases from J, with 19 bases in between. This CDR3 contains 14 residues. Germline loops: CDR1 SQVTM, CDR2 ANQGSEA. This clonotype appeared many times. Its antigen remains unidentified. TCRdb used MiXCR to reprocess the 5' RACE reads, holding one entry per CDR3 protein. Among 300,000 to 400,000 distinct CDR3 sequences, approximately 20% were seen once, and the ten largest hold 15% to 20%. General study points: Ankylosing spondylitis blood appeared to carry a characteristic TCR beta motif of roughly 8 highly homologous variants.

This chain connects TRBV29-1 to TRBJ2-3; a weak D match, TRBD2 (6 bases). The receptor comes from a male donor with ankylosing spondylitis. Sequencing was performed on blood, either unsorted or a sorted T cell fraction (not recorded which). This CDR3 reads CSFRPGGWADTQYF. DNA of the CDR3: TGCAGCTTCCGACCCGGAGGGTGGGCAGATACGCAGTATTTT.